The present TCR beta chain was sequenced within a study of T cell changes during pregnancy in multiple sclerosis. The CDR3 spans 17 residues. The germline CDR1 and CDR2 sequences are SGHVS and FQNEAQ. Trimming removed 2 bases from V and 0 bases from J, with 14 bases in between. Sequenced by immunoSEQ multiplex PCR; TCRdb stores in-frame clones only, minus some. The data contain roughly 80,000 clones, about 89% of them singletons. The source of this sequence is a female donor with multiple sclerosis, enrolled in a pregnancy study. Sequenced material: peripheral blood, taken before pregnancy. The chain is built from TRBV7-8 and TRBJ1-3, with D perhaps matching TRBD1 (5 bases). CDR3 DNA sequence: TGTGCCAGCAGCTTACTCCCCAGGGCCTTCTCTGGAAACACCATATATTTT. Translated: CASSLLPRAFSGNTIYF.